This passage covers 14 T cell receptor beta chains from one sample sequenced in a study of OX40 agonist ivuxolimab in advanced cancers. The assay was immunoSEQ multiplex PCR, and TCRdb's table has in-frame clones only and misses some. This table holds around 53,000 clones, 65% to 85% found once. The input for sequencing was CD4+ or CD8+ T cells sorted from blood, taken in a trial of the OX40 agonist ivuxolimab. The receptors stem from an adult with an advanced solid tumor such as melanoma, head and neck, liver or kidney cancer.

V gene TRBV6-5 combines with J gene TRBJ1-5, with a tentative D call TRBD1 (5 bases). V was cut by 4 bases and J by 3 bases, with 10 bases left in between. Germline V lookup: CDR1 MNHEY, CDR2 SVGAGI. The CDR3 consists of 14 residues. In DNA form, the CDR3 reads TGTGCCAGCAGTTTTAGGGGCAACAATCAGCCCCAGCATTTT. Its protein is CASSFRGNNQPQHF.

The CDR3 coding sequence is TGCGCCAGCAGCTTAACCGGGGTGTCCTCTGGAAACACCATATATTTT. Protein: CASSLTGVSSGNTIYF. The V gene is TRBV5-1, the J gene TRBJ1-3; no reliable D call. The CDR3 length is 16 residues. CDR1 and CDR2 (germline): SGHRS, YFSETQ. V was pared by 2 bases and J by 0 bases, with 12 bases between.

This chain joins TRBV4-1 and TRBJ2-5; TRBD1 matches 7 bases. The CDR3 runs 14 residues. Trimming took 4 bases from V and 4 from J; bases not matched to a gene: 6. Germline V gene data show CDR1 as MGHRA and CDR2 as YSYEKL. The CDR3 DNA reads TGCGCCAGCAGCCGAACACAGGGGACAGAGACCCAGTACTTC. It encodes CASSRTQGTETQYF.

The rearrangement joins TRBV7-2 to TRBJ2-2; D is unclear. V was clipped by 0 bases and J by 5 bases, with 10 bases between them. Germline V gene data show CDR1 as SGHTA and CDR2 as FQGNSA. The CDR3 extends over 15 amino acids. CDR3 coding DNA: TGTGCCAGCAGCTTAGCGAACTTCAGGACCGGGGAGCTGTTTTTT. This encodes CASSLANFRTGELFF. Looking up the rest from reference TRBV7-2 and TRBJ2-2 gives the full variable domain: GAGVSQSPSNKVTEKGKDVELRCDPISGHTALYWYRQSLGQGLEFLIYFQGNSAPDKSGLPSDRFSAERTGGSVSTLTIQRTQQEDSAVYLCASSLANFRTGELFFGEGSRLTVL.

J is TRBJ2-1 and V is TRBV30, with TRBD2 matching over 11 bases. The CDR3 has 15 residues. Germline values: CDR1 GTSNPN, CDR2 SVGIG (reference sequence). V dropped 2 bases and J dropped 4; count of bases not matched to a gene: 4. The CDR3 DNA follows: TGTGCCTGGAGTCCACTAGCGGGGGCATACAATGAGCAGTTCTTC. It specifies CAWSPLAGAYNEQFF.

In this sample, this clone turned up a few times. The chain recombines TRBV28 with TRBJ1-1; D remains unclear. CDR1 is MDHEN, CDR2 SYDVKM, per germline. The CDR3 contains 11 residues. Trimming took off 6 bases at V and 2 bases at J, with 4 bases between the two ends. The CDR3: CASRLNTEAFF. In nucleotides, the CDR3 is TGTGCCAGCAGGTTAAACACTGAAGCTTTCTTT. Together with reference TRBV28 and TRBJ1-1, the CDR3 gives the full variable domain: DVKVTQSSRYLVKRTGEKVFLECVQDMDHENMFWYRQDPGLGLRLIYFSYDVKMKEKGDIPEGYSVSREKKERFSLILESASTNQTSMYLCASRLNTEAFFGQGTRLTVV.

The chain couples TRBV27 to TRBJ1-6; TRBD1 is a possible D gene (5 bases). The CDR3 sequence is 16 residues long. CDR1 MNHEY and CDR2 SMNVEV come from the germline V gene (reference sequence). Trimming shortened V by 8 bases and J by 8 bases, and 22 bases separated the two germline ends. CDR3 loop: CASGALGTQSYSPLHF. As DNA, the CDR3 is TGTGCCAGCGGCGCCTTGGGGACTCAGAGTTATTCACCCCTCCACTTT.

V is TRBV18 and J is TRBJ2-2, with 7 bases identical to TRBD1. The germline gives CDR1 KGHSH, CDR2 LQKENI. The CDR3 covers 16 residues. Trimming cost V 3 bases and J 5 bases; bases outside gene matches: 9. This CDR3 reads CASSPSAAGGTGELFF. DNA of the CDR3: TGTGCCAGCTCACCTTCGGCGGCAGGGGGTACCGGGGAGCTGTTTTTT.

The chain has TRBV6-1 and TRBJ2-1; D might be TRBD2 (6 bases). The CDR3 length is 13 residues. Germline V gives CDR1 MNHNS, CDR2 SASEGT. The CDR3 loop is CVSSAASYNEQFF. In DNA form, the CDR3 reads TGTGTGTCTAGCGCAGCCTCCTACAATGAGCAGTTCTTC.

This rearrangement joins TRBV11-2 to TRBJ2-7; TRBD1 matches 10 bases. V shed 5 bases, J shed 4 bases, and the junction held 5 bases outside the gene matches. The CDR3 has 14 amino acids. Germline V gene data show CDR1 as SGHAT and CDR2 as FQNNGV. CDR3 DNA: TGTGCCAGCAGCCGAGACAGGGGGCGGTACGAGCAGTACTTC. Translated: CASSRDRGRYEQYF. Supplemented by reference TRBV11-2 and TRBJ2-7, the full variable domain reads EAGVAQSPRYKIIEKRQSVAFWCNPISGHATLYWYQQILGQGPKLLIQFQNNGVVDDSQLPKDRFSAERLKGVDSTLKIQPAKLEDSAVYLCASSRDRGRYEQYFGPGTRLTVT.

This clone was counted once. The gene calls are TRBV30 and TRBJ1-4, with TRBD1 matching 9 bases. The germline V gene has CDR1 GTSNPN and CDR2 SVGIG (reference sequence). J gave up 6 bases and V 8 bases, and 7 bases lay outside the gene matches. The CDR3 extends over 13 amino acids. In DNA, the CDR3 is TGTGCCCGCGAGGACAGGGGTGATGAAAAACTGTTTTTT. This codes for CAREDRGDEKLFF.

The chain links TRBV7-2 to TRBJ1-4; no clear D. Germline V gene data show CDR1 as SGHTA and CDR2 as FQGNSA. V shed 3 bases and J shed 0 bases, with 11 bases lying between them. The CDR3 has 16 amino acids. CDR3 sequence (DNA): TGTGCCAGCAGCTTGAACTACGGAGCAACTAATGAAAAACTGTTTTTT. Amino acids: CASSLNYGATNEKLFF.

This clone was seen only once. The genes are TRBV12-5 and TRBJ2-1; D possibly corresponds to TRBD1 (6 bases). V dropped 1 base and J dropped 2 bases, with 9 bases sitting between them. The CDR3 is made up of 15 amino acids. Germline V gene data show CDR1 as LGHNT and CDR2 as FRNRAP. CDR3: CASGLEGHPYNEQFF. The CDR3 bases are TGTGCTAGTGGTTTGGAGGGACACCCCTACAATGAGCAGTTCTTC.

The chain employs TRBV5-1 and TRBJ2-2, with D perhaps TRBD2 (6 bases). Germline values: CDR1 SGHRS, CDR2 YFSETQ. This CDR3 has 16 amino acids. V gave up 0 bases and J gave up 1 base, with 10 bases separating them. In DNA form, the CDR3 reads TGCGCCAGCAGCTTGGGCGGAGGGTTGAACACCGGGGAGCTGTTTTTT. This translates into CASSLGGGLNTGELFF.